Each of the 20 T cell receptor beta chains below was sequenced from the same sample in a study of blood T cell repertoires in COVID-19. Sequencing used immunoSEQ multiplex PCR; TCRdb keeps in-frame clones, though not all of them. The profile covers around 64,000 clones, with roughly 89% appearing a single time and about 9% taken by the ten largest. Sequenced sample: peripheral blood. These receptors all come from a human donor in a cohort sampled during active COVID-19.

This chain links TRBV19 with TRBJ1-2, with 11 nucleotides matching TRBD1. The CDR3 extends over 15 amino acids. Trimming cost V 6 bases and J 5 bases; bases outside gene matches: 8. Germline lookup yields CDR1 LNHDA and CDR2 SQIVND (reference sequence). The CDR3: CASRRPGQGGYGYTF. The CDR3 DNA sequence: TGTGCCAGTAGGAGACCGGGACAGGGGGGTTATGGCTACACCTTC. Full variable domain (rest looked up from reference TRBV19 and TRBJ1-2): DGGITQSPKYLFRKEGQNVTLSCEQNLNHDAMYWYRQDPGQGLRLIYYSQIVNDFQKGDIAEGYSVSREKKESFPLTVTSAQKNPTAFYLCASRRPGQGGYGYTFGSGTRLTVV.

The rearrangement joins TRBV11-3 to TRBJ1-3; D is possibly TRBD1 (5 bases). Germline V gene sequence: CDR1 SGHNT, CDR2 YENEEA. V gave up 2 bases and J gave up 3 bases, with 11 bases separating them. The CDR3 sequence is 15 residues long. CDR3 sequence: CASSLRQICGNTIYF. As DNA, the CDR3 is TGTGCCAGCAGCTTACGACAGATTTGTGGAAACACCATATATTTT.

The chain joins TRBV10-3 to TRBJ2-7; 8 nucleotides line up with TRBD1. The CDR3 has 13 residues. Germline CDR1 reads ENHRY; CDR2 reads SYGVKD. With V trimmed by 7 bases and J by 4 bases, 6 bases remained unmatched. The CDR3 protein is CAIKGQDLYEQYF. CDR3 in DNA: TGTGCCATCAAGGGACAGGACCTTTACGAGCAGTACTTC.

This clone was recorded only once. The chain employs TRBV3-1 (or the pseudogene TRBV3-2) and TRBJ2-7, with TRBD1 matching 9 bases. This CDR3 comprises 17 residues. The J segment lost 1 base and the V segment lost 6 bases, leaving 13 bases of the junction unmatched. CDR1 is LGHDT and CDR2 is YNNKEL in the germline V gene (reference sequence). In DNA, the CDR3 is TGTGCCAGCAGTCGATCCGGGACAGGGCCCCTTTCCTACGAGCAGTACTTC. It translates to CASSRSGTGPLSYEQYF.

Regarding this clone: The germline gene is not matched at one end of the junction; a read error may be the cause. The chain employs TRBV15 and TRBJ2-3; 11 bases map to TRBD2. Germline values: CDR1 LNHNV, CDR2 YYDKDF (reference sequence). This CDR3 has 18 amino acids. CDR3 region: CATSRLWTSGLSTDMQYF. The CDR3 nucleotides read TGTGCCACCAGCAGGCTCTGGACTAGCGGGTTGAGCACAGATATGCAGTATTTT.

This chain uses TRBV27 with TRBJ2-2; tentative D call: TRBD1 (6 bases). The germline V and J ends were trimmed by 1 base and 4 bases, with 10 bases remaining between them. This CDR3 comprises 15 residues. Germline lookup yields CDR1 MNHEY and CDR2 SMNVEV (reference sequence). CDR3: CASSLYRAGTGELFF. CDR3 in DNA: TGTGCCAGCAGTTTATACAGGGCGGGCACCGGGGAGCTGTTTTTT.

The chain links TRBV18 to TRBJ2-1; D might be TRBD2 (7 bases). V was clipped by 8 bases and J by 8 bases, with 13 bases between them. Germline V lookup: CDR1 KGHSH, CDR2 LQKENI. The CDR3 is made up of 12 amino acids. Here the CDR3 reads CASRVGGDEQFF. The CDR3 DNA sequence: TGTGCCAGCAGAGTAGGGGGGGATGAGCAGTTCTTC.

The J gene is TRBJ2-2, the V gene TRBV28, with D perhaps matching TRBD2 (6 bases). Germline-derived CDR1 and CDR2 are MDHEN and SYDVKM. The V end lost 4 bases, the J end lost 8 bases, and 23 bases lay between the germline ends. This CDR3 comprises 17 residues. For the CDR3, the DNA is TGTGCCAGCAGTTCCCCGACCGTGGAGGGAGCAGCGGGGGAGCTGTTTTTT. This gives the protein CASSSPTVEGAAGELFF.

This chain links TRBV9 with TRBJ1-5, with D unresolved. The V gene's germline CDR1 is SGDLS and CDR2 YYNGEE. The CDR3 runs 15 residues. V was trimmed by 0 bases and J by 0 bases, leaving 7 bases between them. The CDR3 here is CASSVGSASNQPQHF. The CDR3 region has the DNA TGTGCCAGCAGCGTAGGGAGTGCTAGCAATCAGCCCCAGCATTTT.

The genes are TRBV18 and TRBJ2-5; TRBD1 might be the D (6 bases). Between the trimmed V and J ends, which lost 1 base and 2 bases, there was a span of 11 bases. The CDR3 loop spans 15 amino acids. Germline loops: CDR1 KGHSH, CDR2 LQKENI. In DNA form, the CDR3 reads TGTGCCAGCTCACCACGTAAGACAGGACAAGAGACCCAGTACTTC. Translated: CASSPRKTGQETQYF. Full variable domain (remainder filled in from reference TRBV18 and TRBJ2-5): NAGVMQNPRHLVRRRGQEARLRCSPMKGHSHVYWYRQLPEEGLKFMVYLQKENIIDESGMPKERFSAEFPKEGPSILRIQQVVRGDSAAYFCASSPRKTGQETQYFGPGTRLLVL.

The V and J genes are TRBV27 and TRBJ2-3; D may be TRBD2 (5 bases). CDR3 size: 12 residues. The V end lost 6 bases, the J end lost 6 bases, and 10 bases lay between the germline ends. Per the germline V gene, CDR1 is MNHEY and CDR2 is SMNVEV (reference sequence). The CDR3 loop is CASSGVGDTQYF. The CDR3 nucleotides are TGTGCCAGCAGCGGGGTGGGCGATACGCAGTATTTT.

V usage is TRBV11-1 and J usage is TRBJ1-2; 8 bases match TRBD1. This CDR3 has 15 residues. With V trimmed by 4 bases and J by 1 base, 5 bases remained unmatched. Looked up from germline, CDR1 is SGHAT and CDR2 is FQDESV (reference sequence). The CDR3 protein is CASSSTGDYNYGYTF. The CDR3 DNA is TGTGCCAGCAGCTCGACAGGGGACTATAACTATGGCTACACCTTC.

The genes are TRBV27 and TRBJ2-2; TRBD1 matches 10 bases. There are 17 residues in the CDR3. V gave up 1 base and J gave up 7 bases; unmatched junction bases: 9. Per the germline V gene, CDR1 is MNHEY and CDR2 is SMNVEV (reference sequence). CDR3 sequence: CASSLYTGTGAGGELFF. DNA for the CDR3: TGTGCCAGCAGTTTATACACCGGGACAGGGGCTGGCGGGGAGCTGTTTTTT.

This chain joins TRBV18 and TRBJ1-5; 7 bases map to TRBD1. The ends lost 3 bases at V and 6 bases at J; junction bases unmatched: 8. CDR1 is KGHSH and CDR2 is LQKENI in the germline V gene. CDR3 length equals 15 residues. The chain's CDR3 is CASSPGPRDSQPQHF. The CDR3 DNA follows: TGTGCCAGCTCACCGGGGCCACGGGACAGTCAGCCCCAGCATTTT.

This chain uses TRBV10-1 with TRBJ1-5; maybe TRBD1 (5 bases). Trimming cost V 4 bases and J 1 base, with 14 bases left between them. The CDR3 totals 16 residues. The germline V gene encodes CDR1 WNHNN and CDR2 SYGVQD (reference sequence). The DNA for the CDR3 is TGCGCCAGCAGTGTGGGGGGGGGTCTCAGCAATCAGCCCCAGCATTTT. It yields the protein CASSVGGGLSNQPQHF.

The chain uses TRBV12-3 or TRBV12-4 and TRBJ1-2; tentatively, D is TRBD1 (6 bases). With 3 bases removed from V and 8 bases from J, the gap between germline ends came to 13 bases. The CDR3 has 13 amino acids. This CDR3 is CASSFQGPEGYTF. The CDR3 DNA reads as TGTGCCAGCAGTTTTCAGGGGCCGGAAGGCTACACCTTC.

The V call is TRBV5-1, the J call TRBJ2-5, with 8 bases identical to TRBD1. Germline V CDR1 and CDR2: SGHRS, YFSETQ. J was trimmed by 1 base and V by 5 bases; bases with no gene match: 4. The CDR3 sequence is 14 residues long. The CDR3 DNA sequence: TGCGCCAGCAGTGGACAGGGCTCCCAAGAGACCCAGTACTTC. Amino acid sequence: CASSGQGSQETQYF.

The chain has TRBV30 and TRBJ2-7; possibly TRBD2 for D (6 bases). Germline CDR1 and CDR2: GTSNPN and SVGIG (reference sequence). The CDR3 length is 15 residues. Trimming stripped 1 base from V and 0 bases from J, with 13 bases between. CDR3 loop: CAWSGGTANSYEQYF. The CDR3 region has the DNA TGTGCCTGGAGTGGGGGGACTGCGAACTCCTACGAGCAGTACTTC.

This clone was counted a single time. The chain carries TRBV9 and TRBJ1-1, with 10 bases that match TRBD1. Per germline, CDR1 SGDLS and CDR2 YYNGEE. With V trimmed by 4 bases and J by 0 bases, 12 bases remained unmatched. The CDR3 has 18 amino acids. The CDR3 DNA is TGTGCCAGCAGCCCCCGACAGGGGGCGGTTGAGATGAACACTGAAGCTTTCTTT. Its translation: CASSPRQGAVEMNTEAFF.

V is TRBV4-3 and J is TRBJ1-6, with D possibly being TRBD1 (5 bases). Germline V CDR1 and CDR2: LGHNA, YSLEER. CDR3 size: 15 residues. V was cut by 0 bases and J by 6 bases, with 9 bases left in between. This CDR3 reads CASSQEVTANSPLHF. The CDR3 DNA sequence: TGCGCCAGCAGCCAAGAGGTGACAGCTAATTCACCCCTCCACTTT.